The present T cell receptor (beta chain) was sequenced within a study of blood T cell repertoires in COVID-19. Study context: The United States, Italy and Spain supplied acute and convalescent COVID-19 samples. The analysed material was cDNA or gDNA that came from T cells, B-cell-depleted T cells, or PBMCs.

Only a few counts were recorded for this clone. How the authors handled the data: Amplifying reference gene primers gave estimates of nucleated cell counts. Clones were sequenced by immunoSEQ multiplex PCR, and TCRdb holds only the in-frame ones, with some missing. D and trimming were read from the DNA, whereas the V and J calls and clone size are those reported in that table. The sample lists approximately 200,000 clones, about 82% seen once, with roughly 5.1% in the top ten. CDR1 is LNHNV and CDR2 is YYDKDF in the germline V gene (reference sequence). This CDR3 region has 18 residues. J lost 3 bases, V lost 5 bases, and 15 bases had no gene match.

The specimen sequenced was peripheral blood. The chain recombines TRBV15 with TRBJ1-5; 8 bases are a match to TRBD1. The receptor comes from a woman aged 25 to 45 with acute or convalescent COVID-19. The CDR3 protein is CATSGSPTGTGLNQPQHF. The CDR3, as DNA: TGTGCCACCAGCGGATCTCCGACAGGGACAGGTCTCAATCAGCCCCAGCATTTT.